This T cell receptor beta chain was captured by sequencing in a study of blood T cell repertoires in COVID-19. CDR1 is WSHSY and CDR2 is SAAADI in the germline V gene. This CDR3 spans 13 amino acids. V gave up 7 bases and J gave up 6 bases, with 15 bases separating them. Source study methods: Amplification from reference gene primers served as the basis for estimated nucleated cell counts. Profiled with immunoSEQ multiplex PCR; TCRdb holds only in-frame clones, not every one. V and J calls and clone size are those listed in that table; D and trimming were worked out from the DNA. Seen here are fewer than 150,000 clones, over 75% observed once, and the top ten hold roughly 1.6%.

Sequencing used peripheral blood. The TCR comes from a man aged 45-60 years with acute or convalescent COVID-19. J is TRBJ1-2 and V is TRBV10-2; weak D call: TRBD1 (5 bases). In DNA, the CDR3 is TGCGCCAGCATTTCCCAGGGATTGGATGGCTACACCTTC. It specifies CASISQGLDGYTF.